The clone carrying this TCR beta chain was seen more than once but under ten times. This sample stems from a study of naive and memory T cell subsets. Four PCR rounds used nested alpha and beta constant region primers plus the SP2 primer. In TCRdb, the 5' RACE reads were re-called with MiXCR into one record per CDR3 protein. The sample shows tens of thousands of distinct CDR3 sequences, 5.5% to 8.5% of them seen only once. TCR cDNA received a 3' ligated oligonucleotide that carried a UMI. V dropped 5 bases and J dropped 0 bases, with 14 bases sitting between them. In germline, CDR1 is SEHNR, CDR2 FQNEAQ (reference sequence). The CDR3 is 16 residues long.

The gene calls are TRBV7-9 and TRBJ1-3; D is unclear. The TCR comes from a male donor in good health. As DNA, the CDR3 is TGTGCCAGCAGCAAGACCACAGAGAACTCTGGAAACACCATATATTTT. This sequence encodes CASSKTTENSGNTIYF. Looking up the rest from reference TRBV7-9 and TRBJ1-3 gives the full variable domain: DTGVSQNPRHKITKRGQNVTFRCDPISEHNRLYWYRQTLGQGPEFLTYFQNEAQLEKSRLLSDRFSAERPKGSFSTLEIQRTEQGDSAMYLCASSKTTENSGNTIYFGEGSWLTVV.